Each of the 30 T cell receptor beta chains below was sequenced from the same sample in a study of patients and donors after allogeneic stem cell transplantation. A single record per CDR3 protein comes from TCRdb applying MiXCR to the RT-PCR reads. The sample comprises hundreds of thousands of distinct CDR3 sequences, 16% of which are singletons, and 6.5% to 7.5% rests with the top ten. The source material was blood, either unsorted or a sorted T cell fraction (not recorded which). Receptor source: a human donor who was either an allogeneic HSCT recipient or a stem cell or donor lymphocyte infusion donor (not recorded which). It is not recorded whose cells these are; they may come from a transplant donor.

This sequence joins TRBV7-9 and TRBJ2-7; 11 positions agree with TRBD2. CDR3 size: 15 residues. Germline assignment: CDR1 SEHNR and CDR2 FQNEAQ (reference sequence). J gave up 3 bases and V 5 bases, and 6 bases lay outside the gene matches. CDR3 nucleotide sequence: TGTGCCAGCAGCCTGGGACTAGCGGTTTTCTACGAGCAGTACTTC. Translating gives CASSLGLAVFYEQYF.

This clonotype was seen repeatedly, ten times or more. The chain joins TRBV3-1 to TRBJ2-2; D uncertain. The germline V and J ends were trimmed by 1 base and 3 bases, with 12 bases remaining between them. This CDR3 is built from 16 residues. The germline CDR1 and CDR2 sequences are LGHDT and YNNKEL (reference sequence). The CDR3 reads CASSQGVGEYTGELFF. The CDR3 bases are TGTGCCAGCAGCCAAGGGGTTGGCGAGTACACCGGGGAGCTGTTTTTT.

This sequence joins TRBV5-1 and TRBJ2-5; TRBD2 aligns across 7 bases. CDR3 length: 15 residues. V lost 0 bases to trimming and J lost 4 bases; unmatched junction nucleotides: 6. CDR1 and CDR2 from the germline V gene are SGHRS and YFSETQ. This CDR3 is CASSLGRRERETQYF. CDR3 bases: TGCGCCAGCAGCTTGGGGCGGCGGGAGCGAGAGACCCAGTACTTC. Combining the CDR3 with reference TRBV5-1 and TRBJ2-5 gives the whole variable domain KAGVTQTPRYLIKTRGQQVTLSCSPISGHRSVSWYQQTPGQGLQFLFEYFSETQRNKGNFPGRFSGRQFSNSRSEMNVSTLELGDSALYLCASSLGRRERETQYFGPGTRLLVL.

This clonotype was seen a few times. The chain is built from TRBV6-4 and TRBJ2-7; D remains ambiguous. CDR1 and CDR2 from the germline V gene are MRHNA and SNTAGT. Trimming pared 6 bases from V and 0 bases from J, leaving 12 bases between. The CDR3 is made up of 14 amino acids. DNA of the CDR3: TGTGCCAGCAGCCCCGTCGCATACTCCTACGAGCAGTACTTC. This sequence encodes CASSPVAYSYEQYF.

The J gene is TRBJ2-5, the V gene TRBV9; either TRBD1 or TRBD2 may supply D (5 bases each). The CDR3 has 16 residues. V dropped 4 bases and J dropped 2 bases, with 18 bases sitting between them. Germline CDR1 SGDLS, CDR2 YYNGEE. The CDR3 region is CASSPRPGRRQETQYF. The CDR3 nucleotides are TGTGCCAGCAGCCCACGCCCGGGACGCAGGCAAGAGACCCAGTACTTC.

This chain uses TRBV20-1 with TRBJ2-7; 12 positions match TRBD2. V shed 0 bases, J shed 5 bases, and the junction held 5 bases outside the gene matches. CDR1 DFQATT and CDR2 SNEGSKA come from the germline V gene (reference sequence). The CDR3 has 15 amino acids. The CDR3 region is CSARDRLAGVHEQYF. The DNA of the CDR3 is TGCAGTGCTAGAGACCGACTAGCGGGAGTTCACGAGCAGTACTTC.

The chain has TRBV3-1 and TRBJ1-3, with no clear D. Trimming stripped 0 bases from V and 1 base from J, with 7 bases between. CDR1 and CDR2 from the germline V gene are LGHDT and YNNKEL (reference sequence). This CDR3 spans 15 amino acids. As DNA, the CDR3 is TGTGCCAGCAGCCAAGAGGGAGGTTCTGGAAACACCATATATTTT. It codes for CASSQEGGSGNTIYF.

The chain combines TRBV29-1 with TRBJ2-2; perhaps TRBD1 as D (5 bases). V was pared by 7 bases and J by 1 base, with 16 bases between. Germline V gene lookup returns CDR1 SQVTM and CDR2 ANQGSEA. CDR3 length: 15 residues. Here the CDR3 reads CSDTQDQGNTGELFF. The CDR3 nucleotides are TGCAGCGACACCCAGGACCAGGGGAACACCGGGGAGCTGTTTTTT.

The chain links TRBV25-1 to TRBJ1-1; 8 nucleotides align to TRBD1. J gave up 6 bases and V 5 bases, and 5 bases lay outside the gene matches. The length of the CDR3 is 13 residues. The germline V gene encodes CDR1 MGHDK and CDR2 SYGVNS. CDR3 region: CASSTRGLSEAFF. CDR3 DNA sequence: TGTGCCAGCAGTACCAGGGGGCTCTCTGAAGCTTTCTTT.

V is TRBV19 and J is TRBJ2-2; possible D gene TRBD1, 6 bases. CDR1 and CDR2 (germline): LNHDA, SQIVND (reference sequence). This CDR3 contains 16 residues. V was pared by 8 bases and J by 3 bases, with 19 bases between. CDR3 sequence reads: CASFPSPGQDTGELFF. As DNA, the CDR3 is TGTGCCAGTTTTCCCTCACCGGGACAAGACACCGGGGAGCTGTTTTTT.

The count of this clonotype is one. The chain has TRBV7-9 and TRBJ2-3; 8 nucleotides match TRBD2. Germline V gene lookup returns CDR1 SEHNR and CDR2 FQNEAQ (reference sequence). V trimming: 5 bases; J trimming: 2 bases; junction bases outside the gene matches: 12. There are 17 residues in the CDR3. In DNA form, the CDR3 reads TGTGCCAGCAGCCGAGCCAAAAGCGGGGGTATCACAGATACGCAGTATTTT. Its translation: CASSRAKSGGITDTQYF.

The chain is built from TRBV27 and TRBJ2-6; 10 nucleotides match TRBD1. V gave up 3 bases and J gave up 4 bases; unmatched junction bases: 6. The germline CDR1 and CDR2 sequences are MNHEY and SMNVEV (reference sequence). The CDR3 spans 17 residues. CDR3 DNA: TGTGCCAGCAGTTTCGGGACAGGGGAACCCGGGGCCAACGTCCTGACTTTC. Residues: CASSFGTGEPGANVLTF.

The chain carries TRBV20-1 and TRBJ1-6; D is perhaps TRBD1 (5 bases). CDR1 is DFQATT and CDR2 is SNEGSKA in the germline V gene (reference sequence). The V end was cut by 1 base, the J end by 10 bases, with 14 bases between. The CDR3 consists of 14 residues. As DNA, the CDR3 is TGCAGTGCTAGAGTTCTGGGGGTTCGGTCACCCCTCCACTTT. Encoded protein: CSARVLGVRSPLHF.

V and J are TRBV7-8 and TRBJ2-7; 7 bases are shared with TRBD2. This CDR3 is built from 13 residues. CDR1 and CDR2 from the germline V gene are SGHVS and FQNEAQ. V shed 7 bases, J shed 4 bases, and the junction held 7 bases outside the gene matches. The CDR3 bases are TGTGCCAGCACATACGTGGGGGGGTACGAGCAGTACTTC. It yields the protein CASTYVGGYEQYF.

This chain joins TRBV20-1 and TRBJ2-1; 7 bases agree with TRBD1. The V gene end was trimmed by 3 bases and the J gene end by 0 bases; junction bases not matched to a gene: 5. The CDR3 covers 15 residues. The germline V gene has CDR1 DFQATT and CDR2 SNEGSKA (reference sequence). The CDR3: CSASEGDSSYNEQFF. The CDR3 coding sequence is TGCAGTGCTAGCGAAGGGGACAGCTCCTACAATGAGCAGTTCTTC.

The CDR3 here is CSAVLSGGANNEQFF. For the CDR3, the DNA is TGCAGTGCGGTACTTAGCGGGGGGGCTAACAATGAGCAGTTCTTC. The genes are TRBV20-1 and TRBJ2-1, with 11 nucleotides matching TRBD2. V dropped 6 bases and J dropped 5; count of bases not matched to a gene: 9. The CDR3 totals 15 residues. Germline V gives CDR1 DFQATT, CDR2 SNEGSKA (reference sequence).

This clonotype turned up a few times. V gene TRBV6-6 combines with J gene TRBJ1-2; D uncertain. Germline lookup yields CDR1 MNHNY and CDR2 SVGAGI (reference sequence). This CDR3 has 13 amino acids. V lost 4 bases, J lost 0 bases, and 6 bases lay in between. This chain's CDR3 is CASSFEANYGYTF. The CDR3 nucleotides are TGTGCCAGCAGTTTTGAAGCTAACTATGGCTACACCTTC.

The table lists this clonotype with a few counts. The chain joins TRBV19 to TRBJ1-6; unclear D gene. The germline V and J ends were trimmed by 3 bases and 7 bases, with 7 bases remaining between them. CDR1 is LNHDA and CDR2 is SQIVND in the germline V gene (reference sequence). The CDR3 is made up of 13 amino acids. CDR3 DNA sequence: TGTGCCAGTAGTATTGTTGGGAATTCACCCCTCCACTTT. Translating it yields CASSIVGNSPLHF.

The chain uses TRBV6-1 and TRBJ2-5, with D possibly being TRBD1 (7 bases). V was clipped by 3 bases and J by 3 bases, with 17 bases between them. Germline loops: CDR1 MNHNS, CDR2 SASEGT. This CDR3 is built from 16 residues. CDR3 coding DNA: TGTGCCAGCAGTGATTACAGGGGCGGCGGGGAAGAGACCCAGTACTTC. Amino acids: CASSDYRGGGEETQYF.

J is TRBJ2-7 and V is TRBV4-1; possible D gene TRBD2, 6 bases. Trimming took 5 bases from V and 1 from J, leaving 15 bases between them. CDR1 is MGHRA and CDR2 is YSYEKL in the germline V gene. The CDR3 is made up of 15 amino acids. CDR3 protein: CASSSSRDWSYEQYF. The DNA of the CDR3 is TGCGCCAGCAGCTCTTCCAGGGACTGGTCCTACGAGCAGTACTTC.

This sequence joins TRBV9 and TRBJ2-7, with no clear D. The CDR3 contains 15 residues. Germline V gene data show CDR1 as SGDLS and CDR2 as YYNGEE. The V and J ends lost 0 bases and 0 bases respectively, with 10 bases between them. The CDR3 coding sequence is TGTGCCAGCAGCGTAGGCCGGCTTAGCTCCTACGAGCAGTACTTC. It codes for CASSVGRLSSYEQYF.

This clonotype was counted between two and nine times. The chain is built from TRBV11-2 and TRBJ1-2, with D unclear. CDR1 and CDR2 from the germline V gene are SGHAT and FQNNGV. Trimming took off 6 bases at V and 2 bases at J, with 10 bases between the two ends. This CDR3 has 13 residues. The CDR3 protein is CASSRPSNYGYTF. The CDR3 DNA is TGTGCCAGCAGTCGCCCATCAAACTATGGCTACACCTTC.

The chain has TRBV18 and TRBJ1-2, with D tentatively TRBD1 (5 bases). Germline-derived CDR1 and CDR2 are KGHSH and LQKENI. The CDR3 covers 13 residues. Trimming removed 3 bases at V and 7 bases at J, with 12 bases between. The CDR3 coding sequence is TGTGCCAGCTCACCTGACAGCAAGTCTGGCTACACCTTC. Protein product: CASSPDSKSGYTF.

The chain recombines TRBV11-3 with TRBJ1-1; a possible D gene is TRBD1 (6 bases). V lost 2 bases to trimming and J lost 4 bases, with 14 bases between them. The CDR3 is 15 amino acids. Germline V gene sequence: CDR1 SGHNT, CDR2 YENEEA. Written as DNA, the CDR3 is TGTGCCAGCAGCTTACGGGACAATGAGGGCACTGAAGCTTTCTTT. Residues: CASSLRDNEGTEAFF.

This clonotype was found a few times. V is TRBV6-2 or TRBV6-3 and J is TRBJ2-2, with D perhaps TRBD1 (6 bases). V was clipped by 6 bases and J by 4 bases, with 9 bases between them. Germline-derived CDR1 and CDR2 are MNHEY and SVGEGT. This CDR3 contains 13 residues. The CDR3: CASRTQGTGELFF. The CDR3 DNA reads TGTGCCAGCAGAACACAGGGCACCGGGGAGCTGTTTTTT.

The chain uses TRBV9 and TRBJ2-1, with TRBD1 identical over 9 bases. V gave up 0 bases and J gave up 9 bases; unmatched junction bases: 4. Germline-derived CDR1 and CDR2 are SGDLS and YYNGEE. The length of the CDR3 is 14 residues. The DNA for the CDR3 is TGTGCCAGCAGCGTAGGGGACAGGGCTGTTGAGCAGTTCTTC. It codes for CASSVGDRAVEQFF.

The chain links TRBV7-2 to TRBJ2-3; D ambiguous. The CDR3 is 15 amino acids. Per germline, CDR1 SGHTA and CDR2 FQGNSA. V lost 2 bases and J lost 2, with 11 bases in between. The CDR3 sequence: CASSLLGGTTDTQYF. In DNA, the CDR3 is TGTGCCAGCAGCTTACTGGGCGGTACCACAGATACGCAGTATTTT.

The table lists this clonotype with a few counts. The chain is built from TRBV5-1 and TRBJ2-4; 7 bases align to TRBD1. Germline loops: CDR1 SGHRS, CDR2 YFSETQ. Trimming at V came to 0 bases and at J to 2 bases, leaving 2 bases not matched to a gene. CDR3 length: 15 amino acids. This CDR3 is CASSLEGAPKNIQYF. The CDR3 bases are TGCGCCAGCAGCTTGGAGGGGGCGCCCAAAAACATTCAGTACTTC.

Many counts were recorded for this clonotype. V gene TRBV12-3 or TRBV12-4 combines with J gene TRBJ2-7; possibly TRBD1 or TRBD2 for D (5 bases each). V lost 3 bases and J 6 bases, leaving 12 bases between the germline ends. The CDR3 sequence is 13 residues long. DNA of the CDR3: TGTGCCAGCAGTTTCCTCAGGGACGGCGAGCAGTACTTC. This sequence encodes CASSFLRDGEQYF.

CDR3 bases: TGTGCCAGCAGCCCAGGAGCGGAACCTGAAGAGACCCAGTACTTC. It translates to CASSPGAEPEETQYF. This chain connects TRBV5-6 to TRBJ2-5, with D tentatively TRBD2 (5 bases). This CDR3 is built from 15 residues. Trimming shortened V by 4 bases and J by 3 bases, and 16 bases separated the two germline ends. The germline V gene encodes CDR1 SGHDT and CDR2 YYEEEE. The full variable domain, its missing parts supplied by reference TRBV5-6 and TRBJ2-5, is DAGVTQSPTHLIKTRGQQVTLRCSPKSGHDTVSWYQQALGQGPQFIFQYYEEEERQRGNFPDRFSGHQFPNYSSELNVNALLLGDSALYLCASSPGAEPEETQYFGPGTRLLVL.